The entry that follows covers one T cell receptor (beta chain) sequence. Those enrolled in Seattle joined during active infection and were followed longitudinally afterward. This entry is derived from a study of blood T cell repertoires in COVID-19. Study-level information: From the United States, Italy and Spain came samples of acute and convalescent COVID-19. The cDNA or gDNA used as material had been derived from T cells, B-cell-depleted T cells, or PBMCs.

Germline V gene data show CDR1 as SGHTA and CDR2 as FQGNSA. The V gene lost 5 bases and the J gene lost 4 bases, with 11 bases spanning the gap. This CDR3 spans 13 amino acids. Clones were sequenced by immunoSEQ multiplex PCR, and TCRdb holds only the in-frame ones, with some missing. This sample carries over 200,000 clones, around 89% of them seen once, and the ten largest clones take roughly 2.6%. Sequenced sample: peripheral blood. This receptor was obtained from a man aged 25 to 40 with COVID-19, enrolled during active disease. The chain recombines TRBV7-2 with TRBJ1-1; the D is unclear. The CDR3 bases are TGTGCCAGCAGCCAAGAGGGTTTCACTGAAGCTTTCTTT. Protein: CASSQEGFTEAFF.